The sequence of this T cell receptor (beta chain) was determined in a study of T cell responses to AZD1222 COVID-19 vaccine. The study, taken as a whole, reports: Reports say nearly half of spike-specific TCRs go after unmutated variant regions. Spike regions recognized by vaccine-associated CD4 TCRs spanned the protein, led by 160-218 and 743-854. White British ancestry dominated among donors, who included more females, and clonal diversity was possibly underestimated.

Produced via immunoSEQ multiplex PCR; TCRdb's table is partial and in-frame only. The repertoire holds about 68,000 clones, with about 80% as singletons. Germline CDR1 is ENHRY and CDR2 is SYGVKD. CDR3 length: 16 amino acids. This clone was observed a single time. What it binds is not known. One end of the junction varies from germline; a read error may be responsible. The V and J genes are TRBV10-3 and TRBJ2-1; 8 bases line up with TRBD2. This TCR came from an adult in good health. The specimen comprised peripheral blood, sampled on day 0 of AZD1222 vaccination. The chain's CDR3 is CAIRESRAGGYNEQFF. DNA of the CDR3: TGTGCCATCAGAGAGTCTCGGGCGGGGGGATACAATGAGCAGTTCTTC.